A single sample is the source of the 15 T cell receptor beta chains below, sequenced in a study of radiation and T cells in renal cell carcinoma. Time point reported: baseline pretreatment blood. Treatment given: 15 Gy SBRT to primary tumor, nephrectomy 4 weeks later. The table came from immunoSEQ multiplex PCR; TCRdb's copy has only in-frame clones and leaves some out. Of 100,000 to 150,000 clones listed, approximately 78% were seen once; the top ten hold 3%. The source was blood, collected from a patient whose treatment included radiotherapy and nephrectomy. The receptor set was obtained from an older woman with renal cell carcinoma.

The CDR3 DNA reads as TGTGCCAGCAGCGTGCAAGCGGGGGGGTACAATGAGCAGTTCTTC. Amino acid sequence: CASSVQAGGYNEQFF. This chain connects TRBV9 to TRBJ2-1; TRBD2 matches at 10 bases. The CDR3 runs 15 residues. The V segment lost 2 bases and the J segment 4 bases; nucleotides outside the gene matches: 3. Germline CDR1 is SGDLS and CDR2 is YYNGEE.

The chain is built from TRBV27 and TRBJ2-7; TRBD1 aligns across 7 bases. The length of the CDR3 is 15 residues. V lost 5 bases to trimming and J lost 3 bases; unmatched junction nucleotides: 10. From germline, CDR1 is MNHEY and CDR2 SMNVEV (reference sequence). CDR3 protein: CASSPRTGWGYEQYF. The CDR3 DNA reads as TGTGCCAGCAGTCCGCGGACAGGATGGGGCTACGAGCAGTACTTC.

The chain carries TRBV6-6 and TRBJ2-7; D is unresolved. Germline V gene data show CDR1 as MNHNY and CDR2 as SVGAGI (reference sequence). This CDR3 is 13 amino acids long. Trimming took 2 bases from V and 2 from J, leaving 7 bases between them. This chain's CDR3 is CASSYRVTYEQYF. The CDR3 coding sequence is TGTGCCAGCAGTTACCGAGTTACCTACGAGCAGTACTTC.

This clone appeared once. V and J are TRBV7-6 and TRBJ2-5, with D possibly TRBD1 on 6 matching bases. The CDR3 is 14 amino acids. Germline CDR1 is SGHVS and CDR2 is FNYEAQ. The V and J ends lost 3 bases and 2 bases respectively, with 10 bases between them. This CDR3 is CASSFQRGQETQYF. DNA of the CDR3: TGTGCCAGCAGCTTTCAAAGGGGGCAAGAGACCCAGTACTTC.

This clone was counted at least ten times. The gene calls are TRBV19 and TRBJ1-2; TRBD1 matches 8 bases. After removal of 10 bases from V and 7 bases from J, the junction contained 14 bases not matched to a gene. The germline V gene encodes CDR1 LNHDA and CDR2 SQIVND (reference sequence). CDR3 length: 14 amino acids. The DNA for the CDR3 is TGTGCCACTAGGGGGACAGGCTCCTCTGGTGGCTACACCTTC. Encoded protein: CATRGTGSSGGYTF. Looking up the rest from reference TRBV19 and TRBJ1-2 gives the full variable domain: DGGITQSPKYLFRKEGQNVTLSCEQNLNHDAMYWYRQDPGQGLRLIYYSQIVNDFQKGDIAEGYSVSREKKESFPLTVTSAQKNPTAFYLCATRGTGSSGGYTFGSGTRLTVV.

The chain employs TRBV6-5 and TRBJ2-7; maybe TRBD2 (5 bases). V lost 0 bases and J 4 bases, leaving 13 bases between the germline ends. The CDR3 consists of 15 residues. The germline CDR1 and CDR2 sequences are MNHEY and SVGAGI. CDR3 coding DNA: TGTGCCAGCAGTTACTCGTCGGACTGGACTTACGAGCAGTACTTC. This sequence encodes CASSYSSDWTYEQYF.

The chain is built from TRBV10-1 and TRBJ1-6; D gene uncertain. Germline V lookup: CDR1 WNHNN, CDR2 SYGVQD (reference sequence). The CDR3 sequence is 14 residues long. V lost 4 bases and J 11 bases, leaving 15 bases between the germline ends. In DNA, the CDR3 is TGCGCCAGCAGTGGGGCGGACCCCTCTCCACCCCTCCACTTT. This translates into CASSGADPSPPLHF.

The gene calls are TRBV6-5 and TRBJ1-6; D is undetermined. The CDR3 contains 16 residues. From germline, CDR1 is MNHEY and CDR2 SVGAGI. V lost 4 bases to trimming and J lost 0 bases, with 10 bases between them. The CDR3 sequence: CASSSRESSYNSPLHF. In DNA form, the CDR3 reads TGTGCCAGCAGTTCACGTGAGAGCTCCTATAATTCACCCCTCCACTTT.

This clone was counted a few times. This same CDR3 is encoded by further DNA sequences in the sample. This chain connects TRBV9 to TRBJ2-7; 10 bases align to TRBD1. V was clipped by 0 bases and J by 1 base; unmatched bases: 1. CDR1 and CDR2 (germline): SGDLS, YYNGEE. The CDR3 has 15 amino acids. Written as DNA, the CDR3 is TGTGCCAGCAGCGTAGGACAGGGGGCGTCCTACGAGCAGTACTTC. Its translation: CASSVGQGASYEQYF.

The rearrangement uses TRBV5-4 and TRBJ2-3, with 11 nucleotides matching TRBD2. The V and J ends lost 4 bases and 7 bases, in that order; junction bases with no gene match: 5. From germline, CDR1 is SGHNT and CDR2 YYREEE (reference sequence). The CDR3 loop spans 14 amino acids. CDR3 residues: CASSALAGGYTQYF. The CDR3 nucleotides read TGTGCCAGCAGCGCCCTAGCGGGGGGTTATACGCAGTATTTT. Based on the CDR3 plus reference TRBV5-4 and TRBJ2-3, the full variable domain is ETGVTQSPTHLIKTRGQQVTLRCSSQSGHNTVSWYQQALGQGPQFIFQYYREEENGRGNFPPRFSGLQFPNYSSELNVNALELDDSALYLCASSALAGGYTQYFGPGTRLTVL.

This clone was picked up many times. This chain joins TRBV4-1 and TRBJ1-1, with D tentatively TRBD1 (6 bases). CDR1 is MGHRA, CDR2 YSYEKL, per germline. This CDR3 spans 14 amino acids. The V end lost 0 bases, the J end lost 10 bases, and 15 bases lay between the germline ends. In DNA form, the CDR3 reads TGCGCCAGCAGCCAAGAACGAACAGGGAGGAGAGCTTTCTTT. Amino acids: CASSQERTGRRAFF.

The V and J genes are TRBV28 and TRBJ2-6, with D possibly being TRBD2 (5 bases). V was pared by 3 bases and J by 2 bases, with 8 bases between. The CDR3 runs to 15 residues. The germline CDR1 and CDR2 sequences are MDHEN and SYDVKM. In nucleotides, the CDR3 is TGTGCCAGCAGTTTCGGAGCGGCTGGGGCCAACGTCCTGACTTTC. It codes for CASSFGAAGANVLTF. The full variable domain, its missing parts supplied by reference TRBV28 and TRBJ2-6, is DVKVTQSSRYLVKRTGEKVFLECVQDMDHENMFWYRQDPGLGLRLIYFSYDVKMKEKGDIPEGYSVSREKKERFSLILESASTNQTSMYLCASSFGAAGANVLTFGAGSRLTVL.

The chain is built from TRBV6-1 and TRBJ2-3, with 7 nucleotides matching TRBD2. CDR3 length: 14 amino acids. V lost 2 bases, J lost 4 bases, and 3 bases stayed unmatched. The germline CDR1 and CDR2 sequences are MNHNS and SASEGT. The CDR3 DNA reads TGTGCCAGCAGTGAAATTGGGAGGGCAGATACGCAGTATTTT. Translated, it gives CASSEIGRADTQYF.

V gene TRBV7-9 combines with J gene TRBJ2-1; D ambiguous. Germline V lookup: CDR1 SEHNR, CDR2 FQNEAQ (reference sequence). Deletions cut 5 bases from V and 10 bases from J, with 18 bases between. This CDR3 region has 14 residues. The CDR3 region is CASSQVVPDEEQFF. Written as DNA, the CDR3 is TGTGCCAGCAGCCAAGTCGTTCCGGATGAGGAGCAGTTCTTC.

The J gene is TRBJ1-6, the V gene TRBV9; D possibly corresponds to TRBD1 (6 bases). CDR3 length: 15 amino acids. Trimming removed 0 bases at V and 6 bases at J, with 10 bases between. Germline V gene lookup returns CDR1 SGDLS and CDR2 YYNGEE. This CDR3 reads CASSVDVRGNSPLHF. The CDR3 nucleotides read TGTGCCAGCAGCGTAGATGTCAGGGGTAATTCACCCCTCCACTTT.